In this sample, the clone carrying this TCR beta chain turned up a few times. What it recognizes is unknown. This specimen comes from a study of cytomegalovirus exposure and HLA in healthy donors. In the PCR, 60 Vbeta and 13 Jbeta primers were used. Only in-frame clones appear in the TCRdb table, and some are missing; sequencing was by immunoSEQ multiplex PCR. The sample has around 150,000 clones, 70% to 85% seen once. Notes on the study in general: The productive fraction for most TCR beta V segments was about 87% or about 30% in an earlier analysis. TCR beta sequences reportedly predicted most subjects' HLA-A and HLA-B alleles accurately.

This TCR was sampled from a middle-aged man in good health and CMV-seropositive. The sample was PBMCs.

CDR3 protein: CASSYGQFNEKLFF. The CDR3 coding sequence is TGTGCCAGCAGTTACGGACAGTTTAATGAAAAACTGTTTTTT. V gene TRBV6-5 combines with J gene TRBJ1-4, with a weak D call TRBD1 (6 bases). Per germline, CDR1 MNHEY and CDR2 SVGAGI. This CDR3 has 14 residues. The V gene lost 2 bases and the J gene lost 4 bases, with 8 bases spanning the gap.